These 29 T cell receptor beta chains share one sample of origin, sequenced in a study of blood T cells in healthy people across ages (dated by TCRdb to the mid-2010s). The library relied on 5' RACE. Sequencing took place on an Illumina HiSeq 2500. A second roughly 6 to 12 cycle PCR used a sample-barcoded 5' primer and a J-beta primer mix. TCRdb itself trimmed the public reads at Q25 with fastp, ran MiXCR and retained productive beta chains. Rows merge per CDR3 protein into single entries with the most common DNA and genes. This sample comprises about 640,000 distinct CDR3 sequences, under 70% of them detected only once. Of the sample, 35% to 40% is held by the ten largest clones. Specimen: blood. These receptors were collected from a man aged 55 to 70 in good health.

The rearrangement uses TRBV6-6 and TRBJ1-5; D remains unclear. V was shortened by 2 bases and J by 10 bases, with 12 bases between the two germline ends. Germline loops: CDR1 MNHNY, CDR2 SVGAGI (reference sequence). This CDR3 contains 13 residues. The CDR3 bases are TGTGCCAGCAGTTACGGCAGGTTAGTTCCCCAGCATTTT. Translated, it gives CASSYGRLVPQHF.

The V and J genes are TRBV18 and TRBJ2-4; the D is unclear. The last part of the DNA fits TRBJ2-7 better; the J call may be wrong. The CDR3 extends over 14 amino acids. The germline CDR1 and CDR2 sequences are KGHSH and LQKENI. CDR3 sequence reads: CASSPAAVSYEQYF. In DNA form, the CDR3 reads TGTGCCAGCTCACCGGCGGCAGTCTCCTACGAGCAGTACTTC.

The chain uses TRBV7-2 and TRBJ2-5, with 11 bases matching TRBD1. The CDR3 totals 18 residues. Germline V gene sequence: CDR1 SGHTA, CDR2 FQGNSA. The V segment lost 1 base and the J segment 5 bases; nucleotides outside the gene matches: 12. CDR3 sequence: CASSLGTGGGGRRETQYF. CDR3 coding DNA: TGTGCCAGCAGCTTAGGGACAGGGGGCGGTGGGAGGCGGGAGACCCAGTACTTC.

In its sample, this clonotype was seen a few times. The gene calls are TRBV5-1 and TRBJ2-5; 10 bases fit TRBD2. V was pared by 3 bases and J by 1 base, with 6 bases of the junction left unmatched. Germline V gives CDR1 SGHRS, CDR2 YFSETQ. This CDR3 region has 16 residues. CDR3: CASSSLAGAPQETQYF. The CDR3 bases are TGCGCCAGCAGCTCGCTAGCGGGAGCCCCCCAAGAGACCCAGTACTTC.

The J gene is TRBJ1-6, the V gene TRBV3-1; D unclear. Germline V gives CDR1 LGHDT, CDR2 YNNKEL (reference sequence). V lost 0 bases and J lost 9, with 9 bases in between. The CDR3 sequence is 14 residues long. The CDR3 bases are TGTGCCAGCAGCCAAGACGCCCGGGCTTCACCCCTCCACTTT. It is translated as CASSQDARASPLHF.

The chain combines TRBV10-3 with TRBJ2-7; unclear D gene. V shed 4 bases and J shed 5 bases, with 9 bases lying between them. CDR1 and CDR2 (germline): ENHRY, SYGVKD. CDR3 length: 12 amino acids. CDR3 in DNA: TGTGCCATCAGTGCAGACAACCACGAGCAGTACTTC. Encoded protein: CAISADNHEQYF.

The rearrangement joins TRBV3-1 to TRBJ2-3, with unresolved D. The ends were cut back, 0 bases at V and 3 bases at J, with 10 bases in the middle. CDR1 is LGHDT and CDR2 is YNNKEL in the germline V gene (reference sequence). This CDR3 spans 15 amino acids. The CDR3 sequence: CASSQEVRLTDTQYF. In DNA form, the CDR3 reads TGTGCCAGCAGCCAAGAAGTAAGGTTGACAGATACGCAGTATTTT.

A remark on this clonotype: A much bigger clone sits one base away, suggesting this may be a read error. This rearrangement joins TRBV6-1 to TRBJ1-2, with 8 bases aligning to TRBD1. The junction had 4 bases not matched to a gene; V was cut back by 7 bases and J by 3 bases. CDR1 and CDR2 from the germline V gene are MNHNS and SASEGT. The CDR3 is 13 amino acids. CDR3: CASNPTGDYGYTF. The CDR3 DNA follows: TGTGCCAGCAACCCGACAGGGGACTATGGCTACACCTTC.

This clonotype came up a few times. This chain uses TRBV27 with TRBJ1-5; weak D call: TRBD1 (5 bases). CDR1 is MNHEY and CDR2 is SMNVEV in the germline V gene (reference sequence). V lost 1 base to trimming and J lost 2 bases, with 9 bases between them. The CDR3 covers 15 residues. The CDR3 here is CASSLLGEGNQPQHF. CDR3 bases: TGTGCCAGCAGTTTATTAGGGGAGGGCAATCAGCCCCAGCATTTT.

V usage is TRBV6-2 or TRBV6-3 and J usage is TRBJ2-1; tentative D call: TRBD2 (7 bases). The length of the CDR3 is 14 residues. The germline gives CDR1 MNHEY, CDR2 SVGEGT. V lost 9 bases, J lost 2 bases, and 14 bases lay in between. Here the CDR3 reads CASRGGPTYNEQFF. The CDR3 nucleotides read TGTGCCAGTCGCGGGGGCCCAACCTACAATGAGCAGTTCTTC.

This clonotype was counted a single time. V gene TRBV2 combines with J gene TRBJ2-1; 8 nucleotides agree with TRBD1. With 4 bases clipped from V and 2 bases from J, the junction kept 7 bases outside the gene matches. The CDR3 consists of 16 residues. CDR1 is SNHLY and CDR2 is FYNNEI in the germline V gene. The CDR3 DNA sequence: TGTGCCAGCAGTGGAACAGGGGGAAATACCTACAATGAGCAGTTCTTC. It yields the protein CASSGTGGNTYNEQFF.

The rearrangement links TRBV12-3 or TRBV12-4 to TRBJ2-5, with a possible D match to TRBD1 (5 bases). The J call could be wrong; TRBJ2-7 is a better fit for the DNA end. This CDR3 is 14 amino acids long. The CDR3 sequence is CASSFRVPLGEQYF. DNA of the CDR3: TGTGCCAGCAGTTTCAGGGTCCCTCTCGGCGAGCAGTACTTC.

This clonotype has more than one count but fewer than ten. This chain connects TRBV3-1 to TRBJ2-5; 8 nucleotides agree with TRBD2. J was trimmed by 2 bases and V by 1 base; bases with no gene match: 3. The CDR3 contains 15 residues. From germline, CDR1 is LGHDT and CDR2 YNNKEL (reference sequence). CDR3 region: CASSQVRGGQETQYF. CDR3 in DNA: TGTGCCAGCAGCCAAGTCCGGGGGGGGCAAGAGACCCAGTACTTC.

This clonotype was seen a handful of times. The genes are TRBV29-1 and TRBJ2-7; D uncertain. CDR1 and CDR2 (germline): SQVTM, ANQGSEA. The V and J ends lost 4 bases and 0 bases respectively, with 7 bases between them. The CDR3 runs 12 residues. Written as DNA, the CDR3 is TGCAGCGTTGCCAGGAACTCCTACGAGCAGTACTTC. Its translation: CSVARNSYEQYF.

The gene calls are TRBV25-1 and TRBJ1-2; 7 bases line up with TRBD1. CDR3 length: 17 amino acids. Germline values: CDR1 MGHDK, CDR2 SYGVNS. With 1 base clipped from V and 4 bases from J, the junction kept 12 bases outside the gene matches. Here the CDR3 DNA reads TGTGCCAGCAGTGAATCAACAGGGGCGACTCTAGTCTATGGCTACACCTTC. Its protein is CASSESTGATLVYGYTF.

This chain connects TRBV28 to TRBJ1-5; 7 bases line up with TRBD1. V lost 2 bases, J lost 6 bases, and 7 bases stayed unmatched. From germline, CDR1 is MDHEN and CDR2 SYDVKM. The CDR3 runs to 15 residues. CDR3 nucleotide sequence: TGTGCCAGCAGTTTACCCGACAGGGTGGGTCAGCCCCAGCATTTT. This encodes CASSLPDRVGQPQHF.

The chain carries TRBV20-1 and TRBJ1-1; no clear D gene. CDR1 DFQATT and CDR2 SNEGSKA come from the germline V gene (reference sequence). V dropped 4 bases and J dropped 7 bases, with 10 bases sitting between them. The CDR3 runs to 11 residues. Here the CDR3 reads CSAIRVYEAFF. CDR3 bases: TGCAGTGCTATAAGGGTCTATGAAGCTTTCTTT.

The chain employs TRBV27 and TRBJ2-7, with D possibly TRBD2 on 5 matching bases. Germline V gives CDR1 MNHEY, CDR2 SMNVEV (reference sequence). There are 12 residues in the CDR3. V was cut by 8 bases and J by 6 bases, with 14 bases left in between. CDR3 DNA: TGTGCCAGCGGGAGCGGTCGTGCCGAGCAGTACTTC. This translates into CASGSGRAEQYF.

CDR3 nucleotides: TGCAGCGCCTCCGGGGGATCTAATGAAAAACTGTTTTTT. The encoded protein is CSASGGSNEKLFF. The chain recombines TRBV29-1 with TRBJ1-4; TRBD1 is a possible D gene (5 bases). The V end was cut by 7 bases, the J end by 3 bases, with 12 bases between. This CDR3 comprises 13 residues. The germline V gene encodes CDR1 SQVTM and CDR2 ANQGSEA.

The chain joins TRBV7-8 to TRBJ2-4, with TRBD1 matching 7 bases. TRBJ2-7 matches the DNA end more closely, so the J call is doubtful. The CDR3 contains 15 residues. CDR1 is SGHVS, CDR2 FQNEAQ, per germline. The CDR3 loop reads CASSREGQARYEQYF. The CDR3 bases are TGTGCCAGCAGCCGGGAAGGACAGGCCCGCTACGAGCAGTACTTC.

The chain is built from TRBV11-2 and TRBJ2-7; D might be TRBD1 or TRBD2, each matching 5 bases. Near its end, the DNA agrees better with TRBJ2-5, so the J call may be wrong. Germline CDR1 is SGHAT and CDR2 is FQNNGV. CDR3 size: 14 residues. The CDR3 loop is CASSLPGRGKTQYF. The CDR3 nucleotides are TGTGCCAGCAGCTTACCGGGACGCGGAAAGACCCAGTACTTC.

This chain connects TRBV20-1 to TRBJ1-2; possible D gene TRBD1, 6 bases. Per germline, CDR1 DFQATT and CDR2 SNEGSKA (reference sequence). CDR3 length: 13 residues. V shed 3 bases and J shed 7 bases, with 15 bases lying between them. The CDR3 DNA follows: TGCAGTGCTAGTCTAAGGGGGATGAGTGGCTACACCTTC. Translated: CSASLRGMSGYTF.

V and J are TRBV6-6 and TRBJ1-5; no reliable D call. Germline values: CDR1 MNHNY, CDR2 SVGAGI (reference sequence). Deletions cut 7 bases from V and 0 bases from J, with 13 bases between. There are 15 residues in the CDR3. Here the CDR3 DNA reads TGTGCCAGCATCAGCAGCTACTATAGCAATCAGCCCCAGCATTTT. Encoded protein: CASISSYYSNQPQHF.

The rearrangement links TRBV12-3 or TRBV12-4 to TRBJ2-3; D ambiguous. Trimming removed 8 bases at V and 3 bases at J, with 9 bases between. The CDR3 length is 12 residues. CDR3 bases: TGTGCCAGCGCAGACGGAACAGATACGCAGTATTTT. Translating it yields CASADGTDTQYF.

Many counts were recorded for this clonotype. This chain links TRBV20-1 with TRBJ1-6; D is possibly TRBD1 (6 bases). The V end lost 3 bases, the J end lost 3 bases, and 6 bases lay between the germline ends. CDR3 length equals 13 residues. Germline V gene data show CDR1 as DFQATT and CDR2 as SNEGSKA (reference sequence). The CDR3 sequence is CSARDSYNSPLHF. The CDR3 nucleotides are TGCAGTGCTAGGGACAGCTATAATTCACCCCTCCACTTT.

There are a few counts of this clonotype. The CDR3 DNA reads TGTGCCAGCAGCTTAGACGGGACAGGGGACACTGAAGCTTTCTTT. It specifies CASSLDGTGDTEAFF. The chain links TRBV7-2 to TRBJ1-1; 10 positions agree with TRBD1. V lost 1 base to trimming and J lost 3 bases; unmatched junction nucleotides: 2. The germline V gene encodes CDR1 SGHTA and CDR2 FQGNSA. The CDR3 is made up of 15 amino acids.

The chain combines TRBV5-1 with TRBJ2-1; no clear D. V lost 4 bases and J lost 0, with 11 bases in between. CDR1 is SGHRS, CDR2 YFSETQ, per germline. The CDR3 has 15 residues. In DNA, the CDR3 is TGCGCCAGCAGCATTGGGGATCTCTCCTACAATGAGCAGTTCTTC. Its protein is CASSIGDLSYNEQFF.

This chain connects TRBV28 to TRBJ1-4, with TRBD1 identical over 7 bases. Per the germline V gene, CDR1 is MDHEN and CDR2 is SYDVKM. The V segment lost 5 bases and the J segment 5 bases; nucleotides outside the gene matches: 11. This CDR3 comprises 16 residues. DNA for the CDR3: TGTGCCAGCAGTCCCGGGAGACAGGGACCGAATGAAAAACTGTTTTTT. Its translation is CASSPGRQGPNEKLFF.

The rearrangement joins TRBV7-2 to TRBJ1-5; the D gene is possibly TRBD1 (5 bases). Trimming took 5 bases from V and 7 from J, leaving 12 bases between them. This CDR3 has 13 residues. Per germline, CDR1 SGHTA and CDR2 FQGNSA. For the CDR3, the DNA is TGTGCCAGCAGCGTGAGACAGAGCCAGCCCCAGCATTTT. This encodes CASSVRQSQPQHF. Looking up the rest from reference TRBV7-2 and TRBJ1-5 gives the full variable domain: GAGVSQSPSNKVTEKGKDVELRCDPISGHTALYWYRQSLGQGLEFLIYFQGNSAPDKSGLPSDRFSAERTGGSVSTLTIQRTQQEDSAVYLCASSVRQSQPQHFGDGTRLSIL.